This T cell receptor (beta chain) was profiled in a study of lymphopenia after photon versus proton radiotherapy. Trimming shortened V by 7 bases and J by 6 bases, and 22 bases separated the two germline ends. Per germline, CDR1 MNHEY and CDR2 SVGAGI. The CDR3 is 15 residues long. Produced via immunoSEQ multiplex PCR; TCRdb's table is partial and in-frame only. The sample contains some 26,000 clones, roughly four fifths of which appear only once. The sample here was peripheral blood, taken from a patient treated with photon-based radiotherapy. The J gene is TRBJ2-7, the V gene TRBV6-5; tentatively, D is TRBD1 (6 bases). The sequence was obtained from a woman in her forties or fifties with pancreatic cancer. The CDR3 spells CASTKSPETGSEQYF. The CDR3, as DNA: TGTGCCAGCACCAAAAGCCCGGAGACAGGCAGCGAGCAGTACTTC.